This T cell receptor beta chain stems from a study of human T cells and chemical hapten exposure. This clonotype was seen more than once but under ten times. With 7 bases clipped from V and 2 bases from J, the junction kept 7 bases outside the gene matches. CDR1 SQVTM and CDR2 ANQGSEA come from the germline V gene. The CDR3 is made up of 13 amino acids. TCRdb redid the calling of the RACE reads with MiXCR, one entry per CDR3 protein. The sample contains 80,000 to 100,000 distinct CDR3 sequences, about 10% of which appear only once. Time point noted: patch test 2, 6 weeks after DPC sensitization. Treatment in this sample: therapeutic diphenylcyclopropenone sensitization with weekly scalp DPC.

The clonotype originates from a woman aged 45 to 65 with alopecia areata. Some clones in this sample may be carry-over from other donors' samples. This specimen was whole blood, taken in connection with sensitization to the hapten diphenylcyclopropenone (DPC). The rearrangement joins TRBV29-1 to TRBJ1-1, with 7 positions matching TRBD1. Here the CDR3 DNA reads TGCAGCGCCGGGACAGCGGAAAACACTGAAGCTTTCTTT. Translated, it gives CSAGTAENTEAFF.